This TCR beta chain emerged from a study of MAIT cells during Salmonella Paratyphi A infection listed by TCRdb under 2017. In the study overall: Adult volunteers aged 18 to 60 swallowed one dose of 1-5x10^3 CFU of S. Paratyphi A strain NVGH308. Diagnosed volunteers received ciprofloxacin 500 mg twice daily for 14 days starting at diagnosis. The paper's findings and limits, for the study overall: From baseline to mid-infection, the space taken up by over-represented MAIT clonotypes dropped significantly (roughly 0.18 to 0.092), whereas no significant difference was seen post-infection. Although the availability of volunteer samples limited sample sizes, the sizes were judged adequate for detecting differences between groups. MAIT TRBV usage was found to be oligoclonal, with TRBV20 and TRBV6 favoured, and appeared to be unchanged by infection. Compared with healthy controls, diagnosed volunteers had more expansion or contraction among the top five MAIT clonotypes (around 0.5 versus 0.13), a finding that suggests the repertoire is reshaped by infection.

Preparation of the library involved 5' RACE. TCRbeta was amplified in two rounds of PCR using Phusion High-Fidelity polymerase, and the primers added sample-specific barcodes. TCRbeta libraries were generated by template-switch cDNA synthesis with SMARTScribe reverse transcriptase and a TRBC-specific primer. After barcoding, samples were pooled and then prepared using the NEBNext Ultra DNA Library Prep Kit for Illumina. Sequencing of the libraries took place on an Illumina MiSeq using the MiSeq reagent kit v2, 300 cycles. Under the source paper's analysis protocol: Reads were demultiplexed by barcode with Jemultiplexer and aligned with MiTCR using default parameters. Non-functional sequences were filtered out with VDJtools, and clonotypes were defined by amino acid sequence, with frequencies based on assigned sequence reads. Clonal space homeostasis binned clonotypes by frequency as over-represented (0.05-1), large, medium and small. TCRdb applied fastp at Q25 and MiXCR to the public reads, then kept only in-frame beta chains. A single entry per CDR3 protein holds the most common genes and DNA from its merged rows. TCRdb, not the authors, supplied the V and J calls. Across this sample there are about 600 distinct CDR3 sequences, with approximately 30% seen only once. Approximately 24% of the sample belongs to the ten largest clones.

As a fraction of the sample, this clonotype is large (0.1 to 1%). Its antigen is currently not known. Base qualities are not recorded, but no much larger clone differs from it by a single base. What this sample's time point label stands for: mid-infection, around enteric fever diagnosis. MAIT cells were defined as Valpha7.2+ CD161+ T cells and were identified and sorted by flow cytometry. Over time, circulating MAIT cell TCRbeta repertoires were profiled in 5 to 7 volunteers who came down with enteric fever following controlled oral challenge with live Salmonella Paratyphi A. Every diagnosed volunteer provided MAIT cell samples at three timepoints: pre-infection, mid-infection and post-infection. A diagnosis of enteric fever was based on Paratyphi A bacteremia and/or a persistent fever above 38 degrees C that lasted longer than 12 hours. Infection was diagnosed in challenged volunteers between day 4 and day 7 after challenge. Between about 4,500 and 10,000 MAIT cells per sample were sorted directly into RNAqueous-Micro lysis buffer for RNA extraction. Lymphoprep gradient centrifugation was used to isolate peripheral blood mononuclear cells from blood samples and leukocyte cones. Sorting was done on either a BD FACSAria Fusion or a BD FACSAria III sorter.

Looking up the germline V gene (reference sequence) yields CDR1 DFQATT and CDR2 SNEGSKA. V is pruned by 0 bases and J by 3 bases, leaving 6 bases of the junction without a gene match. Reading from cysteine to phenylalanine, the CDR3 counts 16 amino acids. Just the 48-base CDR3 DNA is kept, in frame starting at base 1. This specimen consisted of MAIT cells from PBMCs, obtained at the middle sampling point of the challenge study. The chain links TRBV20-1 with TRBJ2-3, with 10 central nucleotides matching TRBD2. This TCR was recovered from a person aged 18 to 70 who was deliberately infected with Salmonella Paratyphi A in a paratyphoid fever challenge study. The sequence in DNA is TGCAGTGCTAGAGATCTGCTAGCGGGAGAAACAGATACGCAGTATTTT. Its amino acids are CSARDLLAGETDTQYF.